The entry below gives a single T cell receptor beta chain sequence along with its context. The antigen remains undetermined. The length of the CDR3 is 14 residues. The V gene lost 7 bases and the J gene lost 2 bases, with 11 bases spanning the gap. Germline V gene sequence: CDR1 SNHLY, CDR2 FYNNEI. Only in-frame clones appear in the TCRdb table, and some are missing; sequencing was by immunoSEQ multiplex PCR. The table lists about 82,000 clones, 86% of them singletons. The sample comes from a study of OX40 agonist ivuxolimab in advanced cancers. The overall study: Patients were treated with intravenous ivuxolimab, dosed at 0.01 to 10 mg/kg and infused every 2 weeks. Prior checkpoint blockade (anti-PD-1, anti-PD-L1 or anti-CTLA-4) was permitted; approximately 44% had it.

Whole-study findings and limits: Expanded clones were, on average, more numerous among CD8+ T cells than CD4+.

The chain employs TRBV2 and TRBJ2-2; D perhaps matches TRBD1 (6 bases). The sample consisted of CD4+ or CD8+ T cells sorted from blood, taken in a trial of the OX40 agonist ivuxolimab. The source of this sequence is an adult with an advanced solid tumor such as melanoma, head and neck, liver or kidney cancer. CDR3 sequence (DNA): TGTGCCAGCACCCAGGGGATCAACACCGGGGAGCTGTTTTTT. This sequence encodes CASTQGINTGELFF.